This record concerns one T cell receptor beta chain sequence. Its target antigen remains unknown. No base quality values were provided; no much bigger clone lies one nucleotide off. These data belong to a study of T cell responses to AZD1222 COVID-19 vaccine (dated by TCRdb to about 2021). For the wider study: AZD1222 recipients given second doses at about 4 weeks or at about 12 weeks were pooled, since spike-specific TCR depth and breadth were not found to differ between the two schedules. A total of around 240 trial participants underwent TCR sequencing, of whom 207 received two doses of AZD1222 and 26 received two doses of the MenACWY control vaccine. Enrollment into the trials was organized by age into subgroups of 18-55, 56-69 and 70-plus years, and those subgroups contained roughly 160, 29 and 62 TCR-sequenced participants, respectively.

The CDR3 regions of human TCRbeta chains were subjected to immunosequencing. In the original analysis: Repertoire TCRs were matched against a reference library of SARS-CoV-2-specific TCRs generated with the MIRA antigen-specificity platform. Breadth meant the fraction of unique TCRs that were SARS-CoV-2-associated, whereas depth meant the fraction of total T cells that were SARS-CoV-2-associated. Using the MIRA data, each spike-specific TCR was mapped to the spike region that the TCR reacts to and placed in a CD4 or CD8 class. Log10-transformed breadth and depth values were compared by one-way ANOVA with Sidak's multiple comparisons tests. Imported from immuneACCESS, the table was reduced by TCRdb to in-frame sequences with V and J called. These copies leave out some clones; in studies compared against another copy, an unresolved V gene accounts for under half, and the cause of the remainder is not known. V and J calls and clone size come straight from that table; D and trimming were deduced from the DNA. This sample is represented by 35,000 to 55,000 clones; 75% to 85% of them were singletons. The ten largest account for more than 45% of the sample.

What this sample's time point label stands for: baseline before first vaccination. The vaccinee samples were drawn from two UK trials, COV001 and COV002, one of which was a single-blind randomized controlled phase 2/3 trial testing AZD1222 (ChAdOx1 nCoV-19) in healthy adults. For TCRbeta chain sequencing, PBMC samples were collected from trial participants at day 0 and at day 28 after the second dose. Overall results and qualifications from the work: No day 14 peak-response samples were available, so repertoires were characterized only after the peak T cell response. After two AZD1222 doses, spike-specific TCR breadth and depth were significantly higher than at day 0 and than in MenACWY recipients. Only 5 to 7 AZD1222 recipients were SARS-CoV-2 seropositive at baseline, limiting conclusions about previously exposed vaccinees. Participants were mostly white British and included more females than males, and it was suggested by the authors that clonal diversity may have been underestimated. In the small 56-69-year group, the increase in depth fell short of significance, most likely because of low power. Vaccine-associated CD4 TCRs spanned the whole spike protein, with dominant responses in regions 160-218 and 743-854. Reportedly, close to half of the unique spike-specific TCRs recognized epitopes lying outside the regions that are mutated in the B.1.351 and B.1.1.7 variants.

The origin of this receptor is an adult in good health. Sequencing used peripheral blood, obtained on day 0 of AZD1222 vaccination.

The CDR3 here reads CASSFDRGRVYEQYF. Read as DNA, the sequence is TGTGCCAGCAGCTTTGACAGGGGGCGCGTCTACGAGCAGTACTTC. This receptor chain uses TRBV7-2 and TRBJ2-7; 10 bases in the junction line up with TRBD1. Germline trimming amounts to 3 bases on V and 3 bases on J, with 5 as the count of junction bases outside the gene matches. The cysteine opens and the phenylalanine closes a CDR3 of 15 amino acids. The DNA shown is the 45-base CDR3, in frame from base 1. The germline V gene sets CDR1 to SGHTA and CDR2 to FQGNSA.